One and the same sample provided the 26 T cell receptor beta chains below, sequenced in a study of blood T cell repertoires in COVID-19. Clones were read by immunoSEQ multiplex PCR, and TCRdb kept only the in-frame ones, dropping some. The repertoire has some 110,000 clones, approximately 80% of them found once; the top ten carry 6.2%. The sample taken for sequencing was peripheral blood. The receptor source for this set is a man between 65 and 85 years old with acute or convalescent COVID-19.

This clone appeared a single time. This chain connects TRBV27 to TRBJ1-3; D is perhaps TRBD1 (6 bases). V shed 6 bases and J shed 0 bases, with 12 bases lying between them. The CDR3 runs 15 residues. Germline V CDR1 and CDR2: MNHEY, SMNVEV (reference sequence). CDR3 residues: CASRKGDSSGNTIYF. Here the CDR3 DNA reads TGTGCCAGCAGAAAGGGGGATAGCTCTGGAAACACCATATATTTT.

As DNA, the CDR3 is TGCGCCAGCAGCACCCAGGGTAGGACTGAAGCTTTCTTT. Translating it yields CASSTQGRTEAFF. The chain links TRBV5-1 to TRBJ1-1; D possibly corresponds to TRBD1 (5 bases). CDR1 is SGHRS, CDR2 YFSETQ, per germline. The CDR3 is 13 amino acids. Trimming cost V 4 bases and J 5 bases, with 12 bases left between them.

V is TRBV9 and J is TRBJ1-4, with D perhaps TRBD1 (6 bases). The V and J ends lost 3 bases and 12 bases respectively, with 15 bases between them. The CDR3 loop spans 13 amino acids. Germline CDR1 SGDLS, CDR2 YYNGEE. The CDR3 nucleotides are TGTGCCAGCAGCGCCACAGGGTCTAAGCAACTGTTTTTT. This gives the protein CASSATGSKQLFF.

This chain's CDR3 is CASTPIGALSSYNEQFF. In nucleotides, the CDR3 is TGCGCCAGCACCCCCATTGGGGCCTTGAGCTCCTACAATGAGCAGTTCTTC. The chain joins TRBV5-1 to TRBJ2-1, with a tentative D call TRBD1 (5 bases). The V gene lost 6 bases and the J gene lost 0 bases, with 19 bases spanning the gap. Germline CDR1 is SGHRS and CDR2 is YFSETQ. This CDR3 contains 17 residues.

The chain recombines TRBV4-1 with TRBJ2-7; D perhaps matches TRBD2 (5 bases). Germline values: CDR1 MGHRA, CDR2 YSYEKL. The CDR3 has 13 amino acids. Trimming shortened V by 0 bases and J by 3 bases, and 6 bases separated the two germline ends. CDR3 bases: TGCGCCAGCAGCCAAGAGAGGGACTACGAGCAGTACTTC. It codes for CASSQERDYEQYF.

The gene calls are TRBV2 and TRBJ1-5, with TRBD1 matching 12 bases. Looked up from germline, CDR1 is SNHLY and CDR2 is FYNNEI. After removal of 2 bases from V and 0 bases from J, the junction contained 5 bases not matched to a gene. The length of the CDR3 is 18 residues. The CDR3 loop reads CASSERDRGLYSNQPQHF. The CDR3 nucleotides are TGTGCCAGCAGTGAAAGGGACAGGGGGCTCTATAGCAATCAGCCCCAGCATTTT.

V and J are TRBV15 and TRBJ1-1, with D maybe TRBD1 (6 bases). The V and J ends lost 5 bases and 0 bases respectively, with 7 bases between them. The CDR3 sequence is 13 residues long. Germline V lookup: CDR1 LNHNV, CDR2 YYDKDF (reference sequence). CDR3 residues: CATSGQMNTEAFF. In nucleotides, the CDR3 is TGTGCCACCAGCGGACAGATGAACACTGAAGCTTTCTTT.

The V gene is TRBV6-5, the J gene TRBJ1-1; D unclear. Between the trimmed V and J ends, which lost 6 bases and 2 bases, there was a span of 10 bases. CDR1 and CDR2 (germline): MNHEY, SVGAGI. CDR3 length: 13 amino acids. The CDR3 bases are TGTGCCAGCAGGGGCCATAAAAACACTGAAGCTTTCTTT. This encodes CASRGHKNTEAFF.

The chain couples TRBV24-1 to TRBJ1-2; 9 nucleotides match TRBD1. Germline CDR1 reads KGHDR; CDR2 reads SFDVKD. The CDR3 runs to 13 residues. The V gene end was trimmed by 5 bases and the J gene end by 7 bases; junction bases not matched to a gene: 4. The DNA for the CDR3 is TGTGCCACCAGTGGGACAGGGGTGGCTGGCTACACCTTC. This encodes CATSGTGVAGYTF.

The chain recombines TRBV20-1 with TRBJ2-3; 11 bases agree with TRBD1. Trimming at V came to 3 bases and at J to 7 bases, leaving 12 bases not matched to a gene. CDR1 is DFQATT, CDR2 SNEGSKA, per germline (reference sequence). The CDR3 sequence is 16 residues long. CDR3: CSASRGTGGQKNTQYF. CDR3 DNA sequence: TGCAGTGCTAGTAGAGGGACAGGGGGGCAGAAAAATACGCAGTATTTT.

The chain recombines TRBV7-6 with TRBJ1-5; D call uncertain. Germline CDR1 reads SGHVS; CDR2 reads FNYEAQ. CDR3 length equals 16 residues. With 2 bases removed from V and 1 base from J, the gap between germline ends came to 12 bases. CDR3 loop: CASSLSGSASNQPQHF. In DNA form, the CDR3 reads TGTGCCAGCAGCTTAAGCGGTTCAGCGAGCAATCAGCCCCAGCATTTT. Complete variable domain (other parts from reference TRBV7-6 and TRBJ1-5): GAGVSQSPRYKVTKRGQDVALRCDPISGHVSLYWYRQALGQGPEFLTYFNYEAQQDKSGLPNDRFSAERPEGSISTLTIQRTEQRDSAMYRCASSLSGSASNQPQHFGDGTRLSIL.

This clone appeared a few times. The J gene is TRBJ2-7, the V gene TRBV19; D possibly corresponds to TRBD1 (6 bases). The CDR3 is 14 amino acids. The germline CDR1 and CDR2 sequences are LNHDA and SQIVND (reference sequence). V was clipped by 3 bases and J by 2 bases, with 11 bases between them. The CDR3: CASSIAGTTYEQYF. The CDR3 DNA is TGTGCCAGTAGTATTGCCGGGACAACCTACGAGCAGTACTTC.

The chain carries TRBV7-8 and TRBJ2-5, with a weak D call TRBD2 (6 bases). The length of the CDR3 is 14 residues. The germline V gene encodes CDR1 SGHVS and CDR2 FQNEAQ. V was pared by 4 bases and J by 3 bases, with 12 bases between. The CDR3 is CASSSRVAEETQYF. The CDR3 DNA reads TGTGCCAGCAGCTCCCGGGTAGCGGAAGAGACCCAGTACTTC.

Only one count was recorded for this clone. J is TRBJ2-3 and V is TRBV25-1, with D possibly matching TRBD2 (5 bases). The CDR3 spans 15 residues. CDR1 MGHDK and CDR2 SYGVNS come from the germline V gene. V was pared by 7 bases and J by 3 bases, with 17 bases between. CDR3: CASTLTGDDTDTQYF. Here the CDR3 DNA reads TGTGCCAGCACCCTAACCGGGGATGATACAGATACGCAGTATTTT.

This clone was counted between two and nine times. The chain links TRBV7-9 to TRBJ1-5, with D possibly matching TRBD1 (6 bases). The CDR3 extends over 13 amino acids. In germline, CDR1 is SEHNR, CDR2 FQNEAQ (reference sequence). V was trimmed by 4 bases and J by 6 bases, leaving 10 bases between them. The CDR3 DNA reads as TGTGCCAGCAGCTCAGACAGGTCTCAGCCCCAGCATTTT. Protein: CASSSDRSQPQHF.

This clone has only a few counts. J is TRBJ1-5 and V is TRBV5-1; no clear D gene. Germline-derived CDR1 and CDR2 are SGHRS and YFSETQ. This CDR3 comprises 13 residues. The ends were cut back, 2 bases at V and 3 bases at J, with 6 bases in the middle. The CDR3 sequence is CASSFTVNQPQHF. The DNA for the CDR3 is TGCGCCAGCAGCTTCACAGTCAATCAGCCCCAGCATTTT.

This clone was counted only a few times. The rearrangement uses TRBV6-6 and TRBJ1-5; D unclear. Trimming took 6 bases from V and 2 from J, leaving 8 bases between them. The germline CDR1 and CDR2 sequences are MNHNY and SVGAGI (reference sequence). The CDR3 runs to 13 residues. CDR3 sequence reads: CASRATGNQPQHF. CDR3 bases: TGTGCCAGCAGGGCTACAGGCAATCAGCCCCAGCATTTT.

This clone was seen a handful of times. CDR3 in DNA: TGTGCCACCAGTGATCCCGTGACAGGGCAGACCGGGGAGCTGTTTTTT. Translating it yields CATSDPVTGQTGELFF. This chain uses TRBV24-1 with TRBJ2-2; 7 nucleotides align to TRBD1. Germline V gene data show CDR1 as KGHDR and CDR2 as SFDVKD. V lost 3 bases to trimming and J lost 5 bases; unmatched junction nucleotides: 8. The CDR3 is made up of 16 amino acids.

This clone appeared a single time. The chain uses TRBV28 and TRBJ1-2; D perhaps matches TRBD1 (6 bases). Germline values: CDR1 MDHEN, CDR2 SYDVKM. The CDR3 totals 15 residues. The ends were cut back, 7 bases at V and 8 bases at J, with 23 bases in the middle. The CDR3 sequence is CASTSPRQGKRGYTF. CDR3 DNA sequence: TGTGCCAGCACCTCCCCGAGGCAGGGGAAAAGGGGCTACACCTTC.

The V call is TRBV28, the J call TRBJ2-2; maybe TRBD1 (5 bases). Trimming removed 6 bases from V and 8 bases from J, with 19 bases in between. CDR1 MDHEN and CDR2 SYDVKM come from the germline V gene. This CDR3 has 15 amino acids. The CDR3 loop reads CASSSQKGLRGELFF. The CDR3, as DNA: TGTGCCAGCAGCTCGCAGAAGGGGCTCCGAGGGGAGCTGTTTTTT.

CDR3 sequence reads: CASSSRGAETGELFF. The CDR3 DNA sequence: TGTGCCAGCAGCTCCCGGGGGGCGGAGACCGGGGAGCTGTTTTTT. The V call is TRBV9, the J call TRBJ2-2; maybe TRBD2 (7 bases). The CDR3 is 15 amino acids. Germline CDR1 SGDLS, CDR2 YYNGEE. The V gene lost 4 bases and the J gene lost 5 bases, with 15 bases spanning the gap. The variable domain in full, completed from reference TRBV9 and TRBJ2-2, reads DSGVTQTPKHLITATGQRVTLRCSPRSGDLSVYWYQQSLDQGLQFLIQYYNGEERAKGNILERFSAQQFPDLHSELNLSSLELGDSALYFCASSSRGAETGELFFGEGSRLTVL.

The V call is TRBV11-1, the J call TRBJ2-1; 11 nucleotides agree with TRBD1. The V segment lost 1 base and the J segment 9 bases; nucleotides outside the gene matches: 8. Per the germline V gene, CDR1 is SGHAT and CDR2 is FQDESV (reference sequence). The CDR3 runs to 16 residues. CDR3 bases: TGTGCCAGCAGCTTAGGATCTGGACAGGGGGCACGTGAGCAGTTCTTC. Its translation is CASSLGSGQGAREQFF.

This clone has more than one count but fewer than ten. The V gene is TRBV24-1, the J gene TRBJ1-2, with 9 bases that match TRBD1. Trimming cost V 7 bases and J 8 bases; bases outside gene matches: 10. Per germline, CDR1 KGHDR and CDR2 SFDVKD. This CDR3 spans 14 amino acids. In DNA, the CDR3 is TGTGCCACCAGGCGGGACAGGGTGACTATGGGCTACACCTTC. It yields the protein CATRRDRVTMGYTF.

The chain combines TRBV7-2 with TRBJ1-4; 8 bases fit TRBD1. The CDR3 is made up of 14 amino acids. The germline gives CDR1 SGHTA, CDR2 FQGNSA. Trimming took 5 bases from V and 8 from J; bases not matched to a gene: 7. This CDR3 is CASSLDRGAEKLFF. DNA of the CDR3: TGTGCCAGCAGCCTCGACAGGGGTGCGGAAAAACTGTTTTTT.

The chain combines TRBV5-8 with TRBJ2-1; D unresolved. Germline V CDR1 and CDR2: SGHTS, YDEGEE. Trimming took off 1 base at V and 5 bases at J, with 7 bases between the two ends. There are 13 residues in the CDR3. CDR3 DNA sequence: TGTGCCAGCAGCTTGCTAGGTGACAATGAGCAGTTCTTC. Translating gives CASSLLGDNEQFF. The variable domain in full, with the rest retrieved from reference TRBV5-8 and TRBJ2-1, is EAGVTQSPTHLIKTRGQQATLRCSPISGHTSVYWYQQALGLGLQFLLWYDEGEERNRGNFPPRFSGRQFPNYSSELNVNALELEDSALYLCASSLLGDNEQFFGPGTRLTVL.

This chain links TRBV27 with TRBJ1-6; perhaps TRBD1 as D (5 bases). CDR3 length: 14 residues. Trimming removed 3 bases from V and 10 bases from J, with 13 bases in between. Germline V CDR1 and CDR2: MNHEY, SMNVEV (reference sequence). The CDR3 loop is CASSLGREWSPLHF. Here the CDR3 DNA reads TGTGCCAGCAGTTTGGGCAGGGAATGGTCACCCCTCCACTTT.